Presented here are 20 T cell receptor beta chains from one specimen sequenced in a study of CD8 T cells in ankylosing spondylitis. The study, taken as a whole, reports: Characteristic of ankylosing spondylitis blood, it appeared, was a TCR beta motif comprising eight highly homologous variants.

These receptors have no identified antigens. TCRdb used MiXCR to reprocess the 5' RACE reads, holding one entry per CDR3 protein. This table holds 390,000 or so distinct CDR3 sequences, approximately 20% found once. Sequenced sample: blood, either unsorted or a sorted T cell fraction (not recorded which). The receptor set was obtained from a male donor with ankylosing spondylitis.

This clonotype was counted only a few times. V gene TRBV7-6 combines with J gene TRBJ2-5, with D possibly matching TRBD1 (6 bases). Per the germline V gene, CDR1 is SGHVS and CDR2 is FNYEAQ. With 3 bases removed from V and 10 bases from J, the gap between germline ends came to 12 bases. This CDR3 has 12 residues. The chain's CDR3 is CASSFGQRSQYF. The CDR3 DNA reads TGTGCCAGCAGCTTTGGACAGCGGAGCCAGTACTTC.

Only a few counts were recorded for this clonotype. The chain has TRBV20-1 and TRBJ2-7; 7 positions agree with TRBD2. This CDR3 comprises 19 residues. From germline, CDR1 is DFQATT and CDR2 SNEGSKA (reference sequence). J was trimmed by 1 base and V by 5 bases; bases with no gene match: 23. CDR3 sequence reads: CSASTAAPRTTSASYEQYF. In nucleotides, the CDR3 is TGCAGTGCTTCTACAGCAGCCCCCCGGACAACTAGCGCTTCCTACGAGCAGTACTTC.

The rearrangement links TRBV20-1 to TRBJ1-1; D is unclear. The CDR3 is 11 amino acids. From germline, CDR1 is DFQATT and CDR2 SNEGSKA (reference sequence). V was clipped by 5 bases and J by 5 bases, with 9 bases between them. DNA for the CDR3: TGCAGTGCTCCTTCGTTGACTGAAGCTTTCTTT. Protein product: CSAPSLTEAFF.

The gene calls are TRBV19 and TRBJ2-3; D is undetermined. CDR1 and CDR2 (germline): LNHDA, SQIVND (reference sequence). The length of the CDR3 is 15 residues. V lost 1 base and J lost 4, with 12 bases in between. CDR3 sequence (DNA): TGTGCCAGTAGTATAGCGCGTAGAGGTCCAGATACGCAGTATTTT. Protein product: CASSIARRGPDTQYF.

This clonotype was observed a handful of times. CDR3 sequence reads: CASSPDSGGPYNEQFF. In DNA, the CDR3 is TGTGCCAGCTCCCCGGACTCGGGAGGTCCCTACAATGAGCAGTTCTTC. The rearrangement uses TRBV18 and TRBJ2-1; 7 bases line up with TRBD2. The germline V gene encodes CDR1 KGHSH and CDR2 LQKENI. CDR3 length equals 16 residues. The V and J ends lost 6 bases and 2 bases, in that order; junction bases with no gene match: 10.

The sample holds many counts of this clonotype. This sequence joins TRBV29-1 and TRBJ2-1; 7 positions match TRBD1. V lost 6 bases and J lost 0; bases outside the gene matches: 5. Per germline, CDR1 SQVTM and CDR2 ANQGSEA. The CDR3 is 14 amino acids. CDR3 DNA sequence: TGCAGCGTGGGGGACAGAAGCTCCTACAATGAGCAGTTCTTC. It translates to CSVGDRSSYNEQFF.

The chain links TRBV29-1 to TRBJ2-2; D unresolved. The V end lost 2 bases, the J end lost 2 bases, and 9 bases lay between the germline ends. The germline CDR1 and CDR2 sequences are SQVTM and ANQGSEA. This CDR3 comprises 14 residues. As DNA, the CDR3 is TGCAGCGTTGAAAATCCTACCAACACCGGGGAGCTGTTTTTT. Its translation: CSVENPTNTGELFF.

Ten or more counts support this clonotype. The V and J genes are TRBV29-1 and TRBJ2-1, with D possibly matching TRBD1 (5 bases). CDR3 size: 13 residues. Trimming took off 8 bases at V and 5 bases at J, with 16 bases between the two ends. In germline, CDR1 is SQVTM, CDR2 ANQGSEA. Written as DNA, the CDR3 is TGCAGCCTCCCCGGGCTGGACAACAATGAGCAGTTCTTC. Translated, it gives CSLPGLDNNEQFF.

This clonotype has a handful of counts. The genes are TRBV27 and TRBJ2-7; 7 bases align to TRBD1. There are 17 residues in the CDR3. Trimming removed 5 bases from V and 2 bases from J; junction bases left unmatched: 15. CDR1 MNHEY and CDR2 SMNVEV come from the germline V gene (reference sequence). This chain's CDR3 is CASSLTPDRVGAYEQYF. CDR3 in DNA: TGTGCCAGCAGTCTGACGCCTGACAGGGTGGGGGCCTACGAGCAGTACTTC.

J is TRBJ2-2 and V is TRBV5-1; D not certain. The CDR3 covers 13 residues. Germline CDR1 is SGHRS and CDR2 is YFSETQ. The germline V and J ends were trimmed by 0 bases and 7 bases, with 7 bases remaining between them. The CDR3 protein is CASSLGSNGELFF. The CDR3 DNA is TGCGCCAGCAGCTTGGGGTCGAACGGGGAGCTGTTTTTT.

The chain recombines TRBV9 with TRBJ1-5, with 7 bases fitting TRBD1. The trim removed 4 bases at V and 6 bases at J, leaving 10 bases unmatched. The CDR3 spans 15 residues. Germline CDR1 is SGDLS and CDR2 is YYNGEE. The CDR3 sequence is CASSKTDRAFQPQHF. The CDR3 bases are TGTGCCAGCAGCAAAACAGACAGGGCTTTTCAGCCCCAGCATTTT.

The CDR3 loop is CSASLLNEQYF. The CDR3, as DNA: TGCAGTGCTAGTCTGTTGAACGAGCAGTACTTC. The chain is built from TRBV20-1 and TRBJ2-7; D gene unclear. This CDR3 is 11 amino acids long. V was clipped by 3 bases and J by 5 bases, with 8 bases between them. Germline CDR1 DFQATT, CDR2 SNEGSKA (reference sequence).

This sequence joins TRBV25-1 and TRBJ2-7, with D uncertain. The V gene's germline CDR1 is MGHDK and CDR2 SYGVNS. The CDR3 totals 12 residues. Between the trimmed V and J ends, which lost 6 bases and 3 bases, there was a span of 9 bases. The CDR3 sequence: CASRDNSYEQYF. The CDR3 bases are TGTGCCAGCAGGGATAACAGCTACGAGCAGTACTTC.

V and J are TRBV5-1 and TRBJ2-3; no reliable D call. Germline-derived CDR1 and CDR2 are SGHRS and YFSETQ. Trimming pared 1 base from V and 2 bases from J, leaving 17 bases between. This CDR3 has 17 amino acids. The CDR3 DNA is TGCGCCAGCAGCTTGAGGTCGCGGACCCCCTCCACAGATACGCAGTATTTT. It is translated as CASSLRSRTPSTDTQYF.

This clonotype was picked up many times. The J gene is TRBJ1-2, the V gene TRBV6-1; possibly TRBD1 for D (6 bases). This CDR3 spans 14 amino acids. Germline V gives CDR1 MNHNS, CDR2 SASEGT. V lost 6 bases to trimming and J lost 7 bases, with 18 bases between them. CDR3 DNA: TGTGCCAGCAGCGCGGGGGCGTTATCCTTTGGCTACACCTTC. Protein sequence: CASSAGALSFGYTF.

This rearrangement joins TRBV19 to TRBJ2-2, with 10 bases fitting TRBD2. The length of the CDR3 is 17 residues. J was trimmed by 4 bases and V by 3 bases; bases with no gene match: 8. Germline CDR1 and CDR2: LNHDA and SQIVND (reference sequence). The CDR3 region has the DNA TGTGCCAGTAGTATCGGGATAGCGGGAGGTGTCACCGGGGAGCTGTTTTTT. Protein product: CASSIGIAGGVTGELFF.

The sample holds one count of this clonotype. CDR3 in amino acids: CASSSEQGRWLFF. The CDR3 nucleotides are TGTGCCAGCAGCTCTGAACAGGGGCGATGGCTGTTTTTT. The rearrangement uses TRBV7-9 and TRBJ1-4, with 7 bases lining up with TRBD1. CDR3 length: 13 amino acids. The V gene's germline CDR1 is SEHNR and CDR2 FQNEAQ (reference sequence). J gave up 14 bases and V 4 bases, and 10 bases lay outside the gene matches.

This clonotype occurred a few times. The J gene is TRBJ1-2, the V gene TRBV12-3 or TRBV12-4; D is unresolved. With 0 bases removed from V and 4 bases from J, the gap between germline ends came to 9 bases. The CDR3 covers 14 residues. The CDR3 loop is CASSLARSVYGYTF. The CDR3 coding sequence is TGTGCCAGCAGTTTAGCGCGGTCCGTCTATGGCTACACCTTC.

The chain has TRBV7-2 and TRBJ2-2; TRBD2 matches at 10 bases. Trimming cost V 4 bases and J 4 bases; bases outside gene matches: 9. Germline V gives CDR1 SGHTA, CDR2 FQGNSA. This CDR3 region has 17 residues. The CDR3 sequence is CASSSSGLAGATGELFF. The CDR3 DNA sequence: TGTGCCAGCAGCTCTAGTGGCCTAGCGGGGGCCACCGGGGAGCTGTTTTTT. The whole variable domain, remainder taken from reference TRBV7-2 and TRBJ2-2, is GAGVSQSPSNKVTEKGKDVELRCDPISGHTALYWYRQSLGQGLEFLIYFQGNSAPDKSGLPSDRFSAERTGGSVSTLTIQRTQQEDSAVYLCASSSSGLAGATGELFFGEGSRLTVL.

The table lists this clonotype with a few counts. The chain links TRBV7-2 to TRBJ2-7; D perhaps matches TRBD1 (6 bases). Germline CDR1 and CDR2: SGHTA and FQGNSA. CDR3 length: 13 amino acids. V was pared by 5 bases and J by 1 base, with 9 bases between. The CDR3 DNA sequence: TGTGCCAGCAGCAAACAGGGTTCCTACGAGCAGTACTTC. The encoded protein is CASSKQGSYEQYF.